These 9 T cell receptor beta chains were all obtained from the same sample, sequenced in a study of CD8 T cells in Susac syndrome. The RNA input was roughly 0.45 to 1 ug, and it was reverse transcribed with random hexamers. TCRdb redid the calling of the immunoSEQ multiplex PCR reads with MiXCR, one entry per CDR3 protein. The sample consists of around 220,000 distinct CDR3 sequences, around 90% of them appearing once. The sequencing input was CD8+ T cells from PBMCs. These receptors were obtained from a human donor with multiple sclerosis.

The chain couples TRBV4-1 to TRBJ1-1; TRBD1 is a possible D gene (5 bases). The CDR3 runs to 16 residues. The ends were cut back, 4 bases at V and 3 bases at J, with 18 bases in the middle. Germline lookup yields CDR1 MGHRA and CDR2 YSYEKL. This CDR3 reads CASSLTGILTDTEAFF. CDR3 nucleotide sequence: TGCGCCAGCAGCCTTACAGGCATCCTGACGGACACTGAAGCTTTCTTT.

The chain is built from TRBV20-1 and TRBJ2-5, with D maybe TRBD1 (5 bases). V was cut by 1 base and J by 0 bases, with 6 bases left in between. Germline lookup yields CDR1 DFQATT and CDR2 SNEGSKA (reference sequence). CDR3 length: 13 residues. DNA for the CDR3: TGCAGTGCTAGAGCCAGGGACCAAGAGACCCAGTACTTC. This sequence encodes CSARARDQETQYF.

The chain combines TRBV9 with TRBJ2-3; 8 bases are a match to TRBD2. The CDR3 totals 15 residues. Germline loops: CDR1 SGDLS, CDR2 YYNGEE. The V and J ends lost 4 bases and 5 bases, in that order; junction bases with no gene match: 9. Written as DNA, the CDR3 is TGTGCCAGCAGCATCGGGACTAGTGGGGAAGATACGCAGTATTTT. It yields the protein CASSIGTSGEDTQYF.

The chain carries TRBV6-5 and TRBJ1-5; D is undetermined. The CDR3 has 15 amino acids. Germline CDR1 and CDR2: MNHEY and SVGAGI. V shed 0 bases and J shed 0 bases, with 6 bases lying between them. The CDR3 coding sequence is TGTGCCAGCAGTTACTCGATGGATAGCAATCAGCCCCAGCATTTT. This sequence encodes CASSYSMDSNQPQHF.

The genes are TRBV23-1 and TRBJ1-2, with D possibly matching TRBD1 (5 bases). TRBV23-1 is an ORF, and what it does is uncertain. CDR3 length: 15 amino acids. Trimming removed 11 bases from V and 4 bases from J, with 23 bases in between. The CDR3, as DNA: TGCGCCGGCTCGGCAAAAAAAGGGGTCGGCTATGGCTACACCTTC. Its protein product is CAGSAKKGVGYGYTF.

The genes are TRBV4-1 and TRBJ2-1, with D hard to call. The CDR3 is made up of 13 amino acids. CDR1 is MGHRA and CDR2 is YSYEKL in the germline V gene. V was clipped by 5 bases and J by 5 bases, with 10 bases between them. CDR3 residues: CASSDWSDNEQFF. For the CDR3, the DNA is TGCGCCAGCAGCGACTGGAGCGACAATGAGCAGTTCTTC.

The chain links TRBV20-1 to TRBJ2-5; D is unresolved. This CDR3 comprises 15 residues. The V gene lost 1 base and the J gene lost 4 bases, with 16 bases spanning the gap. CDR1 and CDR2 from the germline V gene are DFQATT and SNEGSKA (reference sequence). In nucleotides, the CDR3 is TGCAGTGCTAGAGCTAGAAGGATCGGTCTAGAGACCCAGTACTTC. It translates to CSARARRIGLETQYF.

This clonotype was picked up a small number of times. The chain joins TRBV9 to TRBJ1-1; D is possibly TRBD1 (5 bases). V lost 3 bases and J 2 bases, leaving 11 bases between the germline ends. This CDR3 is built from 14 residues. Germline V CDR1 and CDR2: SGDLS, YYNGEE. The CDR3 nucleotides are TGTGCCAGCAGCGCCGGGGGGGTTAACACTGAAGCTTTCTTT. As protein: CASSAGGVNTEAFF.

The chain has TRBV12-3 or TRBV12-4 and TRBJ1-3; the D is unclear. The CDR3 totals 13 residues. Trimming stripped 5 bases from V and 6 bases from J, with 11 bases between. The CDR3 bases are TGTGCCAGCAGTGGGAACGGCAAAAACACCATATATTTT. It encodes CASSGNGKNTIYF.